This T cell receptor beta chain emerged from a study of beta chain features in type 1 diabetes. CDR1 and CDR2 from the germline V gene are LNHNV and YYDKDF (reference sequence). V was clipped by 0 bases and J by 5 bases, with 5 bases between them. CDR3 size: 13 residues. Reverse transcription of all isolated RNA meant that expressed TCRB transcripts were sequenced. Produced via immunoSEQ multiplex PCR; TCRdb's table is partial and in-frame only. The data show some 400,000 clones, with more than 13% seen just once and about 0.018% held by the top ten. On average, the one heparinised blood draw given by each donor was about 116 mL.

The chain joins TRBV15 to TRBJ1-3; D is undetermined. This TCR came from a woman under 30 in good health. The specimen sequenced was naive CD4+ T cells from blood. The CDR3 sequence is CATSREQRNTIYF. The DNA of the CDR3 is TGTGCCACCAGCAGAGAACAAAGAAACACCATATATTTT.